The rows below give T cell receptor beta chains drawn from one sample of a study of T-cell memory formation after mild COVID-19. Each CDR3 protein is one row after TCRdb ran MiXCR on the 5' RACE reads. Counted here are nearly 350,000 distinct CDR3 sequences, roughly 13% occurring once; the ten biggest clones make up 20% to 25%. The sequencing sample was made of PBMCs or a T cell subset sorted from them (not recorded which). All receptors derive from a man between 18 and 29 years old who had mild COVID-19 (a few samples of this study predate the infection). Cell type and time point are not known. The CDR3 runs from the conserved cysteine through the conserved F or W. Fields, in order: D gene, clone size, J gene, V gene, CDR3 length, CDR3 protein, CDR3 DNA. A D gene is named only where the DNA matches it firmly. The size entry is marked missing in some rows and otherwise reads once, few, many or a size class.

>TRBD2|NA|TRBJ2-5|TRBV7-2|15
CASSLSGGGFETQYF
TGTGCCAGCAGCTTATCTGGCGGGGGGTTTGAGACCCAGTACTTC
>NA|many|TRBJ2-5|TRBV5-6|13
CASSSGHQETQYF
TGTGCCAGCAGCTCAGGACATCAAGAGACCCAGTACTTC
>NA|NA|TRBJ2-1|TRBV2|13
CASSPTSGNEQFF
TGTGCCAGCAGTCCTACTTCAGGGAATGAGCAGTTCTTC
>TRBD1|NA|TRBJ1-1|TRBV2|17
CASSDPGQGALNPEAFF
TGTGCCAGCAGTGACCCGGGACAGGGGGCTCTAAACCCTGAAGCTTTCTTT
>NA|NA|TRBJ1-2|TRBV5-1|14
CASRADRTFFSYTF
TGCGCCAGCAGGGCCGACAGAACCTTCTTCAGCTACACCTTC
>NA|many|TRBJ2-1|TRBV20-1|15
CSALGLSSSYNEQFF
TGCAGTGCGCTGGGACTTTCCAGCTCCTACAATGAGCAGTTCTTC
>NA|few|TRBJ1-2|TRBV7-2|14
CASSAQVPNYGYTF
TGTGCCAGCAGCGCTCAGGTCCCTAACTATGGCTACACCTTC
>NA|NA|TRBJ2-1|TRBV24-1|14
CATSDPGTLREQFF
TGTGCCACCAGTGACCCCGGGACTCTGCGTGAGCAGTTCTTC
>NA|few|TRBJ1-1|TRBV27|17
CASSFLFGSRMNTEAFF
TGTGCCAGCAGTTTTCTTTTTGGGTCTCGGATGAACACTGAAGCTTTCTTT
>TRBD1|few|TRBJ1-1|TRBV7-2|14
CASSLQGESTEAFF
TGTGCCAGCAGCTTACAGGGGGAGAGCACTGAAGCTTTCTTT